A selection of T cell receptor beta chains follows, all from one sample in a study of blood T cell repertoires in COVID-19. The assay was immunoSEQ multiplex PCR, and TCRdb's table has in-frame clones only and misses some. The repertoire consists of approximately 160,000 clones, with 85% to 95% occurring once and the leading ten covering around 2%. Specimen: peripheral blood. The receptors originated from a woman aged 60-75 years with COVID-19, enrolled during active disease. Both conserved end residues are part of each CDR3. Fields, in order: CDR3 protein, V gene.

cdr3_aa: CASSPIPTGEEQYF; v_call: TRBV7-9
cdr3_aa: CASSSELVYEQYF; v_call: TRBV7-9
cdr3_aa: CASSQDEARGQGHGYTF; v_call: TRBV3-1/TRBV3-2
cdr3_aa: CASSLYRGANYGYTF; v_call: TRBV6-5
cdr3_aa: CASSQELWGLGEKLFF; v_call: TRBV3-1/TRBV3-2
cdr3_aa: CASSLRGWRNSNQPQHF; v_call: TRBV5-6
cdr3_aa: CASSWRVGVSSNEQFF; v_call: TRBV27
cdr3_aa: CASSDRVRGRDYGYTF; v_call: TRBV6-1
cdr3_aa: CASKQDNLYEQYF; v_call: TRBV12-3/TRBV12-4
cdr3_aa: CASSLADRPLTPYEQYF; v_call: TRBV5-4
cdr3_aa: CASSYGRGNSPLHF; v_call: TRBV6-2/TRBV6-3
cdr3_aa: CASSATGFPNEKLFF; v_call: TRBV5-1
cdr3_aa: CASSTGQGQPQHF; v_call: TRBV6-5
cdr3_aa: CASSPVEQGGDYGYTF; v_call: TRBV18
cdr3_aa: CASSIRLGQGRYEQYF; v_call: TRBV19
cdr3_aa: CASSITGRLNTEAFF; v_call: TRBV19
cdr3_aa: CASSPSRGGPGNTIYF; v_call: TRBV18
cdr3_aa: CSVEDLRYGYTF; v_call: TRBV29-1
cdr3_aa: CASSLLRSSGNTIYF; v_call: TRBV3-1/TRBV3-2
cdr3_aa: CASSSGAYEQYF; v_call: TRBV5-1
cdr3_aa: CASSQFPRAGANVLTF; v_call: TRBV3-1/TRBV3-2
cdr3_aa: CASTGTGGHEQFF; v_call: TRBV7-9
cdr3_aa: CASSLQRRGWAFF; v_call: TRBV7-2
cdr3_aa: CASSDVGTVNGYTF; v_call: TRBV6-1
cdr3_aa: CSVDSGVADTQYF; v_call: TRBV29-1
cdr3_aa: CASSRLQATYEQYF; v_call: TRBV6-5
cdr3_aa: CASSLEAFAEKLFF; v_call: TRBV7-2
cdr3_aa: CASSARGSSYNEQFF; v_call: TRBV9
cdr3_aa: CASSFDRNTEAFF; v_call: TRBV12-3/TRBV12-4
cdr3_aa: CASSLERDSGNTIYF; v_call: TRBV7-9
cdr3_aa: CATSRDQAVSGNTIYF; v_call: TRBV15
cdr3_aa: CASSVTGNSPLHF; v_call: TRBV19
cdr3_aa: CASSFNSGHANEKLFF; v_call: TRBV7-9
cdr3_aa: CASITNRGRTPYEQYF; v_call: TRBV2